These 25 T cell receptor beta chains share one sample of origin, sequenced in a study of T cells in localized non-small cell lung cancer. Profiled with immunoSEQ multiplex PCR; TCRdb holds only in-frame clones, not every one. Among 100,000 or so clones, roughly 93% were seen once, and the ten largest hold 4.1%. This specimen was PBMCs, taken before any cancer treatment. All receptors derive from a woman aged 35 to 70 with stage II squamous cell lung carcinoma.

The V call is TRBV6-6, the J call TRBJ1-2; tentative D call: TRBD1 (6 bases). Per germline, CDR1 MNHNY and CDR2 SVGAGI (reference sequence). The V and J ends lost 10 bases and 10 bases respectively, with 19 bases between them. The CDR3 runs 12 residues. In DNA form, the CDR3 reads TGTGCCATCTCAGGGGTACCTGGTTTCTACACCTTC. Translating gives CAISGVPGFYTF.

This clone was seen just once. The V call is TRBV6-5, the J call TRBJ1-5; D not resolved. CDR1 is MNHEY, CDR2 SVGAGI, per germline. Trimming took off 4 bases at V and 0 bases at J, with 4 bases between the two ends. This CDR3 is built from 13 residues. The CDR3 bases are TGTGCCAGCAGTTCCGATAGCAATCAGCCCCAGCATTTT. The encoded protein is CASSSDSNQPQHF.

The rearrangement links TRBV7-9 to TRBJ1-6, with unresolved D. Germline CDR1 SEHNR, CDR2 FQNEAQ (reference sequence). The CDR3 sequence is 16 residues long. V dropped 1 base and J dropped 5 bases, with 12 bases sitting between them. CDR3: CASSLGVSPNNSPLHF. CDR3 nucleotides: TGTGCCAGCAGCTTAGGAGTAAGTCCGAATAATTCACCCCTCCACTTT.

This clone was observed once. The CDR3 DNA is TGCGCCAGCAGCTTGGAGGGGTCCGGCAATCAGCCCCAGCATTTT. Translation gives CASSLEGSGNQPQHF. The chain combines TRBV5-1 with TRBJ1-5; D is possibly TRBD1 (5 bases). Germline V gene lookup returns CDR1 SGHRS and CDR2 YFSETQ. CDR3 size: 15 residues. V dropped 0 bases and J dropped 2 bases, with 9 bases sitting between them. Filled out from reference TRBV5-1 and TRBJ1-5, the complete variable domain reads KAGVTQTPRYLIKTRGQQVTLSCSPISGHRSVSWYQQTPGQGLQFLFEYFSETQRNKGNFPGRFSGRQFSNSRSEMNVSTLELGDSALYLCASSLEGSGNQPQHFGDGTRLSIL.

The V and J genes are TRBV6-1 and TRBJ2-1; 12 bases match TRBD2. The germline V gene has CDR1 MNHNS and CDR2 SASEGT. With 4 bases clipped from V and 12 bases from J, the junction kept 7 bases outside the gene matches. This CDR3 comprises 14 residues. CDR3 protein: CASSGLAGEVWQFF. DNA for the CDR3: TGTGCCAGCAGTGGACTAGCGGGAGAAGTCTGGCAGTTCTTC.

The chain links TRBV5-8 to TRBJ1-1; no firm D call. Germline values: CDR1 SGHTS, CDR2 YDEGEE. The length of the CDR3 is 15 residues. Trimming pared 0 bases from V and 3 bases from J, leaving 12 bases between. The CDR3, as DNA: TGTGCCAGCAGCTTGGTCGGAGGTGGAGACACTGAAGCTTTCTTT. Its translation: CASSLVGGGDTEAFF.

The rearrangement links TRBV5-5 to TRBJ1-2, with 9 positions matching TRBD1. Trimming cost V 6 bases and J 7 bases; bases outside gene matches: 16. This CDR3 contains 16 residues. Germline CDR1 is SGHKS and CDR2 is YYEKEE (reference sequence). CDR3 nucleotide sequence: TGTGCCAGCACCGACGCACCGGGACAGGGAGGTCTTGGCTACACCTTC. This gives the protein CASTDAPGQGGLGYTF.

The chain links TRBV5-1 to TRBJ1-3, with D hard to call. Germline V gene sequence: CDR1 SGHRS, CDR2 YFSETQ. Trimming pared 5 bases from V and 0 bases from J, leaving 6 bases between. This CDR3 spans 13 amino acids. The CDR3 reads CASRNFSGNTIYF. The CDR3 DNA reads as TGCGCCAGCAGGAATTTCTCTGGAAACACCATATATTTT.

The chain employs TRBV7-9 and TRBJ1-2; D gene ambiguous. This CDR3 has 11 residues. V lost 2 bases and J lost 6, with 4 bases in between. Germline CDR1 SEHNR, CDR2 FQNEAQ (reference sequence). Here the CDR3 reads CASSLLDGYTF. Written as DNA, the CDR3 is TGTGCCAGCAGCTTATTAGATGGCTACACCTTC.

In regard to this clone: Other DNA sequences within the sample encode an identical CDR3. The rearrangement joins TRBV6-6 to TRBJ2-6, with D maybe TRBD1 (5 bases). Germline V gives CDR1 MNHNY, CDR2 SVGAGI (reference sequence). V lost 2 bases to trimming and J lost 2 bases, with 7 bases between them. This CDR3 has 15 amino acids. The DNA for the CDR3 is TGTGCCAGCAGTTACGCAGGGACTGGGGCCAACGTCCTGACTTTC. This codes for CASSYAGTGANVLTF.

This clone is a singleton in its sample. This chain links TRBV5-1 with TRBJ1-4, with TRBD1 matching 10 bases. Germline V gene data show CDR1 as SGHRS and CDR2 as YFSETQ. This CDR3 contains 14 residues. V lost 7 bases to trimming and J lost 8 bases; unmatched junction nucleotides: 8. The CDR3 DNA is TGCGCCAGCGGAGCGGGACAGGGGATCGAAAAACTGTTTTTT. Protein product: CASGAGQGIEKLFF.

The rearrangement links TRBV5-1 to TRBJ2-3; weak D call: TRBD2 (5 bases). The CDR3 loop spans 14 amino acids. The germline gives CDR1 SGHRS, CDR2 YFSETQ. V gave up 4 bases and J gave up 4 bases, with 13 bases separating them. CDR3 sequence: CASSRWEFADTQYF. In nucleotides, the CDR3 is TGCGCCAGCAGCCGTTGGGAGTTCGCAGATACGCAGTATTTT.

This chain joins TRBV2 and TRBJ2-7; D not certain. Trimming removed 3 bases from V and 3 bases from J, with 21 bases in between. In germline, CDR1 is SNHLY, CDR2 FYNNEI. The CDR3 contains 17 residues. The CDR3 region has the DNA TGTGCCAGCAGTGATTCGGCGACATCGAGAAAGTTCTACGAGCAGTACTTC. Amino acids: CASSDSATSRKFYEQYF.

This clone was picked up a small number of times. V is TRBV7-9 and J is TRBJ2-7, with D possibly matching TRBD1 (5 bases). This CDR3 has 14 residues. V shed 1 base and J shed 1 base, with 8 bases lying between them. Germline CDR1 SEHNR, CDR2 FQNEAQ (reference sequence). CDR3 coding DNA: TGTGCCAGCAGCTTAGACAGGCCTTCCTACGAGCAGTACTTC. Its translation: CASSLDRPSYEQYF.

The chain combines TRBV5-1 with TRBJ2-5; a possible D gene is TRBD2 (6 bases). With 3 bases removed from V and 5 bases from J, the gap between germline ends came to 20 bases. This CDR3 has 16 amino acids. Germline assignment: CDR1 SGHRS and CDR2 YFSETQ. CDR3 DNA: TGCGCCAGCAGCTCCCTGGCGGCGGGGAGGTGGGAGACCCAGTACTTC. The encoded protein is CASSSLAAGRWETQYF.

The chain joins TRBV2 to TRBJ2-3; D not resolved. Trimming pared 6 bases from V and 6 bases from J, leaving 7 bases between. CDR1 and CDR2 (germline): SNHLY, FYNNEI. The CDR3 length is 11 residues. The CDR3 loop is CASSLDDTQYF. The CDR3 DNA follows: TGTGCCAGCAGCCTAGACGATACGCAGTATTTT.

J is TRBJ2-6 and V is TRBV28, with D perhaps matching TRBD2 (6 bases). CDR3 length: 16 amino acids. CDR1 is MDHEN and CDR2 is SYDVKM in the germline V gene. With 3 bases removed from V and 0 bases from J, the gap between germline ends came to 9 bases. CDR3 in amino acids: CASSLWTNSGANVLTF. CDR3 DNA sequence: TGTGCCAGCAGTTTGTGGACTAACTCTGGGGCCAACGTCCTGACTTTC.

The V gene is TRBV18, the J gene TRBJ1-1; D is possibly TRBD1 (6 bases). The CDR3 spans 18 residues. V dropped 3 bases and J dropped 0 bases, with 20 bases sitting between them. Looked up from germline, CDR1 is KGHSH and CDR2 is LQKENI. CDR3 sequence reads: CASSPIRGGGFLNTEAFF. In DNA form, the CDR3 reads TGTGCCAGCTCACCCATCAGGGGCGGAGGATTCTTGAACACTGAAGCTTTCTTT.

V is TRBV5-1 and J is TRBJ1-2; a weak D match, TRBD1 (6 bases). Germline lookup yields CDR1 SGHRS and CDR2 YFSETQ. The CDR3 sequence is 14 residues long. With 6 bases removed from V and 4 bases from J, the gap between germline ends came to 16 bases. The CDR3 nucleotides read TGCGCCAGCACCTTCTGGGGGGGCGGCTATGGCTACACCTTC. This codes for CASTFWGGGYGYTF.

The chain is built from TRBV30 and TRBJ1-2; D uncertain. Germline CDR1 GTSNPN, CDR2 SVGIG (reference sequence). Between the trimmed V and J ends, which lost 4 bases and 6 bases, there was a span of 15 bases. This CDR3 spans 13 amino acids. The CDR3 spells CAWTAQREDGYTF. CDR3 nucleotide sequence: TGTGCCTGGACTGCCCAGAGGGAGGATGGCTACACCTTC.

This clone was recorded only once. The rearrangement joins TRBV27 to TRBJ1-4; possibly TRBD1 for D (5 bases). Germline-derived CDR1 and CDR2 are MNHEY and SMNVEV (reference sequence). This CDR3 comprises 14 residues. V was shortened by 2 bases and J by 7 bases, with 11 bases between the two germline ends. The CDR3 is CASSLGGRLEKLFF. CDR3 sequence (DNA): TGTGCCAGCAGTTTAGGGGGACGGCTTGAAAAACTGTTTTTT.

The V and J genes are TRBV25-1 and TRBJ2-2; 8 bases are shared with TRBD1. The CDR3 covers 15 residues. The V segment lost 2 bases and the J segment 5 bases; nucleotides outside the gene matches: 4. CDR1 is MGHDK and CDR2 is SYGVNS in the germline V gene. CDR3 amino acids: CASSEQGARTGELFF. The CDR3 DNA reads TGTGCCAGCAGTGAACAGGGGGCAAGAACCGGGGAGCTGTTTTTT.

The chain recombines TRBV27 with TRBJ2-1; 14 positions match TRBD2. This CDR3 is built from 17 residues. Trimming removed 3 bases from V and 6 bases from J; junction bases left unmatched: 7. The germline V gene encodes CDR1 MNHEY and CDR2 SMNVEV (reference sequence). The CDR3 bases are TGTGCCAGCAGTTTCCGACTAGCGGGAGGGCCTGGCAATGAGCAGTTCTTC. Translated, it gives CASSFRLAGGPGNEQFF.

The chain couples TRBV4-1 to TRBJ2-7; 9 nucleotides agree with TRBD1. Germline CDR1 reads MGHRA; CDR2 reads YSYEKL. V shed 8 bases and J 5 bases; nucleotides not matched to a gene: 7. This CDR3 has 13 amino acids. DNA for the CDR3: TGCGCCAGCGAGGGGACAGGGAGGAACGAGCAGTACTTC. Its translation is CASEGTGRNEQYF.

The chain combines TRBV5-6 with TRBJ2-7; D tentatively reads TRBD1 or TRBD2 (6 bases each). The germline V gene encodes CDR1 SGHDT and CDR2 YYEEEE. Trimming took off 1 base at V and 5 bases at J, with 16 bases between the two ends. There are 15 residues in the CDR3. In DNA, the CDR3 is TGTGCCAGCAGCTTGTATTCGGTGGGGGGCCACGAGCAGTACTTC. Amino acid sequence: CASSLYSVGGHEQYF.